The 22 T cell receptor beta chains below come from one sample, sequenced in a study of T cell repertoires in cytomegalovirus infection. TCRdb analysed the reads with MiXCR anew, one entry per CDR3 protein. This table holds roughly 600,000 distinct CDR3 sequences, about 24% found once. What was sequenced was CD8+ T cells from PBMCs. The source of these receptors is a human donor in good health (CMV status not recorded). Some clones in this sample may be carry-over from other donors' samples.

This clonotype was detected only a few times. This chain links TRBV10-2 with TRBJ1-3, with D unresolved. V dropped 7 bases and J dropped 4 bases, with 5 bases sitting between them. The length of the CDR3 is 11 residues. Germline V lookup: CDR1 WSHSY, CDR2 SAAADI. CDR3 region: CASNGGNTIYF. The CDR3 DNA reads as TGCGCCAGCAACGGGGGAAACACCATATATTTT.

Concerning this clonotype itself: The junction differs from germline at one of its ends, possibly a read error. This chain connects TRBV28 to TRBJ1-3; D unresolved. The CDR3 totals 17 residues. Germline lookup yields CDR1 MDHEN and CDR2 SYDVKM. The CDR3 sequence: CASSPPLSDTSVNTIYF. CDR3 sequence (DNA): TGTGCCAGCAGCCCCCCCCTCTCAGATACCTCTGTAAACACCATATATTTT.

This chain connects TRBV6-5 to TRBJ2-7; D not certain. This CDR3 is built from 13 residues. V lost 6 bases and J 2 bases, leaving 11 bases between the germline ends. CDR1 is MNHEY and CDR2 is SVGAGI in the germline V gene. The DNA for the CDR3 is TGTGCCAGCAGCGGGCAGCAAACCTACGAGCAGTACTTC. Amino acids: CASSGQQTYEQYF.

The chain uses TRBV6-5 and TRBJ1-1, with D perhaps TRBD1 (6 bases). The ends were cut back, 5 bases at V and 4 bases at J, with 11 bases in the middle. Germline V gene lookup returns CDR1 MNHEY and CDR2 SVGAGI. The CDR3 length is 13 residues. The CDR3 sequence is CASSRLRGTEAFF. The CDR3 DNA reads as TGTGCCAGCAGTAGACTCAGGGGCACTGAAGCTTTCTTT.

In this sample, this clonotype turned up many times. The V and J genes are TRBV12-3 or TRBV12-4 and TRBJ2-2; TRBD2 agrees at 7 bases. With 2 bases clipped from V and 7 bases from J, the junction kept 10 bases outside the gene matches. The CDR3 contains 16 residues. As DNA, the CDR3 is TGTGCCAGCAGTTTAACGCGGGGAGGGCCTCACGGGGAGCTGTTTTTT. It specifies CASSLTRGGPHGELFF.

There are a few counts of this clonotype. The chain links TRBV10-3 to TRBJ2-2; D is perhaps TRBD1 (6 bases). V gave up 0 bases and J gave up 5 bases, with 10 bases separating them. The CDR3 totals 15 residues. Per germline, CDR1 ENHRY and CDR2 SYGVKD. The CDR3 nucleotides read TGTGCCATCAGTGAGTCGACTCAGGGGACCGGGGAGCTGTTTTTT. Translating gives CAISESTQGTGELFF.

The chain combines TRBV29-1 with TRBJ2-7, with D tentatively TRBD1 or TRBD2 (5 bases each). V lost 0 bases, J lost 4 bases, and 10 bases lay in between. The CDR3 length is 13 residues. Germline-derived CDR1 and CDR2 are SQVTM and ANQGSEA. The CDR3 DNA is TGCAGCGTTGAAGATCGTGGGGGTTACGAGCAGTACTTC. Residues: CSVEDRGGYEQYF.

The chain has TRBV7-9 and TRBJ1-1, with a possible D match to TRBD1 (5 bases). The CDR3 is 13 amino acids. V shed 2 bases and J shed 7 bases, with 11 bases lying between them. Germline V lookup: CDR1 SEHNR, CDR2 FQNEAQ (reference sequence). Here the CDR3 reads CASSLTPGLEAFF. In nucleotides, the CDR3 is TGTGCCAGCAGCTTAACACCAGGGCTTGAAGCTTTCTTT.

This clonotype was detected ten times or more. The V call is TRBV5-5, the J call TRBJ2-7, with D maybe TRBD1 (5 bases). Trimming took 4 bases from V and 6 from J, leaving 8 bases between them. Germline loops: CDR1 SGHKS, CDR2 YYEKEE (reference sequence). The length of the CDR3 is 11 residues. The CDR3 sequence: CASSITGEQYF. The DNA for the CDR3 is TGTGCCAGCAGCATTACAGGCGAGCAGTACTTC.

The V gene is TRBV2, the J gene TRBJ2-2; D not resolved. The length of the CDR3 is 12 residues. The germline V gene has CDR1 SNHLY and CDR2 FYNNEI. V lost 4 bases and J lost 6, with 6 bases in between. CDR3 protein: CASSGAPGELFF. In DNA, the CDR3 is TGTGCCAGCAGTGGAGCCCCCGGGGAGCTGTTTTTT.

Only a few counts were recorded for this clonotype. The CDR3 DNA sequence: TGCAGCGTTGAAGTGGTCCAGGGAGCTAATGAAAAACTGTTTTTT. Residues: CSVEVVQGANEKLFF. The chain is built from TRBV29-1 and TRBJ1-4; maybe TRBD1 (5 bases). Germline V lookup: CDR1 SQVTM, CDR2 ANQGSEA. V gave up 1 base and J gave up 3 bases, with 12 bases separating them. The CDR3 has 15 amino acids.

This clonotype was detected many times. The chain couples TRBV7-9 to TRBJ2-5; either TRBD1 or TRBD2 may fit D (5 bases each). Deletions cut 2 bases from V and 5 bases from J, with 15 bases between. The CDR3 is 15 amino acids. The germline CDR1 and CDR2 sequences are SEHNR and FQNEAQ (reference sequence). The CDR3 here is CASSLKRGVGETQYF. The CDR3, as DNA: TGTGCCAGCAGCTTAAAAAGAGGGGTTGGGGAGACCCAGTACTTC.

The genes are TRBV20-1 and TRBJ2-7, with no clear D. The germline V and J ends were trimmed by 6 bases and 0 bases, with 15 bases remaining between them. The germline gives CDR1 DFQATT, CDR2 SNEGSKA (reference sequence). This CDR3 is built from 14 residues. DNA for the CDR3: TGCAGTGCGCAAGACCTACATGGCTCCTACGAGCAGTACTTC. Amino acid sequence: CSAQDLHGSYEQYF.

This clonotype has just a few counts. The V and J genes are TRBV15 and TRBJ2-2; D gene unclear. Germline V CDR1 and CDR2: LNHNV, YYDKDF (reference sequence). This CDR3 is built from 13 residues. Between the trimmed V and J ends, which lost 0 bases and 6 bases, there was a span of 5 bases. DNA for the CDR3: TGTGCCACCAGCAGAGAAGGGTCCGGGGAGCTGTTTTTT. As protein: CATSREGSGELFF.

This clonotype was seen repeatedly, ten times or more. CDR3 protein: CASRTWTSGEPDTQYF. The CDR3 DNA follows: TGTGCCAGCAGGACCTGGACTAGCGGGGAGCCAGATACGCAGTATTTT. The V call is TRBV28, the J call TRBJ2-3, with 12 nucleotides matching TRBD2. This CDR3 is built from 16 residues. CDR1 and CDR2 (germline): MDHEN, SYDVKM. After removal of 6 bases from V and 4 bases from J, the junction contained 8 bases not matched to a gene.

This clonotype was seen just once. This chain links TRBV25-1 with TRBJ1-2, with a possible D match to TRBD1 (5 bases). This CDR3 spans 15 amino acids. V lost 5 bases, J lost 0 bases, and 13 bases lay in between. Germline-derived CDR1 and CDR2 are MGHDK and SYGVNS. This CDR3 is CASSTPGTPNYGYTF. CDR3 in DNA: TGTGCCAGCAGTACCCCAGGGACGCCTAACTATGGCTACACCTTC.

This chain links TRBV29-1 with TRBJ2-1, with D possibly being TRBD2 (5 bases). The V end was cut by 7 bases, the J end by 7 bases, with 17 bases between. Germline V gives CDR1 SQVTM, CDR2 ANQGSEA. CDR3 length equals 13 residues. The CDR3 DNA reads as TGCAGCGCTCCGTCGGGGTTTGGGAATGAGCAGTTCTTC. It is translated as CSAPSGFGNEQFF.

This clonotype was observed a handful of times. CDR3: CASLPRAFSPLHF. In DNA, the CDR3 is TGTGCCAGCTTACCTCGGGCGTTTTCACCCCTCCACTTT. The V call is TRBV18, the J call TRBJ1-6; unclear D gene. This CDR3 comprises 13 residues. Germline CDR1 reads KGHSH; CDR2 reads LQKENI. The V end lost 7 bases, the J end lost 9 bases, and 13 bases lay between the germline ends.

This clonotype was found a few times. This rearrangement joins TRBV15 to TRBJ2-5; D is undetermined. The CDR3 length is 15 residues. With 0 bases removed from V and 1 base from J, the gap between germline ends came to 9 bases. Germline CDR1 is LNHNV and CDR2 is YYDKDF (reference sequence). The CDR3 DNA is TGTGCCACCAGCAGAGATCGCAGCGCCCAAGAGACCCAGTACTTC. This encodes CATSRDRSAQETQYF.

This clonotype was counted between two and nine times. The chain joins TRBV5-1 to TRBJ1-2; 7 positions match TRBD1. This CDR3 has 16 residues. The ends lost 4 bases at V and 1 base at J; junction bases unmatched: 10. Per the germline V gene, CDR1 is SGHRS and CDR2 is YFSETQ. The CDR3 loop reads CASSGRDSSFNYGYTF. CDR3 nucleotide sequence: TGCGCCAGCAGCGGCCGGGACAGCTCCTTTAACTATGGCTACACCTTC.

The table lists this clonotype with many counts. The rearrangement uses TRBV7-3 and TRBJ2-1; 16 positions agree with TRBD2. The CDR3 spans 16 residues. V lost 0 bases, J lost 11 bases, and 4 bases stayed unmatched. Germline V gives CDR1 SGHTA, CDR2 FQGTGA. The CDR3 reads CASSLTGLAGGRQQFF. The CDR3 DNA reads TGTGCCAGCAGCTTAACGGGACTAGCGGGGGGGCGGCAGCAGTTCTTC.

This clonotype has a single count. CDR3 amino acids: CASSLALMGQGSNQPQHF. Written as DNA, the CDR3 is TGTGCCAGCAGCTTAGCTTTGATGGGACAGGGTAGCAATCAGCCCCAGCATTTT. The chain combines TRBV7-9 with TRBJ1-5; 9 positions agree with TRBD1. Trimming at V came to 0 bases and at J to 0 bases, leaving 6 bases not matched to a gene. Germline CDR1 and CDR2: SEHNR and FQNEAQ (reference sequence). This CDR3 is built from 18 residues.